These 29 T cell receptor beta chains came from one sample sequenced in a study of CD8+ T cells in alopecia areata. The treatment denotes: oral pan-JAK inhibitor, 5-10 mg twice daily. RNA, once extracted, was reverse transcribed into cDNA for use as the sequencing template. Here immunoSEQ multiplex PCR was the method, and the copy in TCRdb shows in-frame clones only, minus some. The sample consists of 120,000 to 150,000 clones, roughly nine tenths of them appearing once. This specimen was CD8+ T cells sorted from blood, taken at week 4, from a patient treated with tofacitinib. These receptors were obtained from a human donor with alopecia areata.

This clone was detected once. The genes are TRBV9 and TRBJ2-7, with no clear D. Germline assignment: CDR1 SGDLS and CDR2 YYNGEE. The CDR3 is made up of 12 amino acids. V gave up 5 bases and J gave up 2 bases, with 8 bases separating them. The CDR3 here is CASSQRPYEQYF. Written as DNA, the CDR3 is TGTGCCAGCAGTCAAAGACCCTACGAGCAGTACTTC. Variable domain in full (rest from reference TRBV9 and TRBJ2-7): DSGVTQTPKHLITATGQRVTLRCSPRSGDLSVYWYQQSLDQGLQFLIQYYNGEERAKGNILERFSAQQFPDLHSELNLSSLELGDSALYFCASSQRPYEQYFGPGTRLTVT.

The rearrangement joins TRBV7-9 to TRBJ2-3, with 13 nucleotides matching TRBD2. Per the germline V gene, CDR1 is SEHNR and CDR2 is FQNEAQ (reference sequence). The CDR3 contains 16 residues. The V and J ends lost 5 bases and 6 bases, in that order; junction bases with no gene match: 8. The CDR3 sequence: CASSPWTSGRSDTQYF. For the CDR3, the DNA is TGTGCCAGCAGCCCTTGGACTAGCGGGAGATCCGATACGCAGTATTTT.

This clone was found a few times. The V call is TRBV5-6, the J call TRBJ2-7; weak D call: TRBD1 (6 bases). The CDR3 spans 14 residues. V lost 4 bases and J 1 base, leaving 12 bases between the germline ends. Per the germline V gene, CDR1 is SGHDT and CDR2 is YYEEEE. CDR3 in amino acids: CASSPQGSSYEQYF. The CDR3 DNA reads TGTGCCAGCAGCCCCCAGGGGTCTTCCTACGAGCAGTACTTC. Filled out from reference TRBV5-6 and TRBJ2-7, the complete variable domain reads DAGVTQSPTHLIKTRGQQVTLRCSPKSGHDTVSWYQQALGQGPQFIFQYYEEEERQRGNFPDRFSGHQFPNYSSELNVNALLLGDSALYLCASSPQGSSYEQYFGPGTRLTVT.

The chain joins TRBV30 to TRBJ2-7; D is possibly TRBD2 (5 bases). Trimming pared 3 bases from V and 2 bases from J, leaving 17 bases between. This CDR3 spans 15 amino acids. Germline assignment: CDR1 GTSNPN and CDR2 SVGIG (reference sequence). CDR3 bases: TGTGCCTGGAGCCCTCTGGAGCGGATAACCTACGAGCAGTACTTC. It yields the protein CAWSPLERITYEQYF.

The chain uses TRBV27 and TRBJ2-7, with D possibly TRBD1 on 6 matching bases. V lost 5 bases and J 0 bases, leaving 8 bases between the germline ends. Germline CDR1 MNHEY, CDR2 SMNVEV (reference sequence). CDR3 length: 13 amino acids. CDR3 nucleotides: TGTGCCAGCAGTCCACAGGGCTCCTACGAGCAGTACTTC. Its translation is CASSPQGSYEQYF.

This clone appeared a single time. This chain connects TRBV5-6 to TRBJ2-7; D is perhaps TRBD1 (6 bases). V was clipped by 4 bases and J by 2 bases, with 13 bases between them. Looked up from germline, CDR1 is SGHDT and CDR2 is YYEEEE. This CDR3 has 14 amino acids. CDR3 nucleotides: TGTGCCAGCAGCCCAGGGACACGGACCTACGAGCAGTACTTC. Translated: CASSPGTRTYEQYF.

The count of this clone is one. The gene calls are TRBV29-1 and TRBJ2-7; no clear D gene. V lost 4 bases and J lost 7, with 11 bases in between. The V gene's germline CDR1 is SQVTM and CDR2 ANQGSEA. The CDR3 is 11 amino acids. The CDR3: CSVVGNSEQYF. CDR3 nucleotide sequence: TGCAGCGTTGTGGGGAATTCGGAGCAGTACTTC.

The chain combines TRBV6-6 with TRBJ1-1, with D possibly being TRBD1 (6 bases). This CDR3 has 13 amino acids. The V gene lost 2 bases and the J gene lost 7 bases, with 11 bases spanning the gap. Germline assignment: CDR1 MNHNY and CDR2 SVGAGI (reference sequence). This chain's CDR3 is CASSYPGEGEAFF. CDR3 nucleotides: TGTGCCAGCAGTTACCCAGGGGAAGGTGAAGCTTTCTTT.

The sample holds a few counts of this clone. This chain connects TRBV10-3 to TRBJ2-1; D unresolved. The CDR3 runs to 16 residues. Trimming shortened V by 0 bases and J by 0 bases, and 9 bases separated the two germline ends. The germline CDR1 and CDR2 sequences are ENHRY and SYGVKD. CDR3 nucleotides: TGTGCCATCAGTGAGTCGATCGGCGACTCCTACAATGAGCAGTTCTTC. It is translated as CAISESIGDSYNEQFF.

The chain joins TRBV4-1 to TRBJ2-3; D remains unclear. CDR1 and CDR2 (germline): MGHRA, YSYEKL. There are 15 residues in the CDR3. V lost 0 bases and J 0 bases, leaving 7 bases between the germline ends. CDR3 region: CASSQEWASTDTQYF. The CDR3 DNA is TGCGCCAGCAGCCAAGAGTGGGCTAGCACAGATACGCAGTATTTT.

CDR3 amino acids: CASSYDRIEQFF. CDR3 nucleotides: TGTGCCAGCAGCTATGATAGGATTGAGCAGTTCTTC. The chain uses TRBV7-8 and TRBJ2-1, with no clear D. V was clipped by 4 bases and J by 9 bases, with 10 bases between them. CDR1 is SGHVS and CDR2 is FQNEAQ in the germline V gene. The length of the CDR3 is 12 residues.

CDR3 residues: CASAIYSNQPQHF. CDR3 bases: TGTGCCAGTGCAATTTATAGCAATCAGCCCCAGCATTTT. The chain links TRBV27 to TRBJ1-5, with no clear D. The germline CDR1 and CDR2 sequences are MNHEY and SMNVEV (reference sequence). This CDR3 has 13 residues. Between the trimmed V and J ends, which lost 9 bases and 0 bases, there was a span of 9 bases.

The chain has TRBV5-4 and TRBJ2-2, with unresolved D. The CDR3 is made up of 13 amino acids. V lost 2 bases to trimming and J lost 1 base, with 3 bases between them. Germline V CDR1 and CDR2: SGHNT, YYREEE (reference sequence). The CDR3 coding sequence is TGTGCCAGCAGCTTTGGGAACACCGGGGAGCTGTTTTTT. Its translation is CASSFGNTGELFF.

This clone came up once. Different DNA sequences within this sample yield the same CDR3. DNA for the CDR3: TGTGCCAGTAGTATCGGGGGCAGCTCCTACGAGCAGTACTTC. Encoded protein: CASSIGGSSYEQYF. The chain joins TRBV19 to TRBJ2-7; the D gene could be TRBD1 or TRBD2 (6 bases each). In germline, CDR1 is LNHDA, CDR2 SQIVND (reference sequence). This CDR3 has 14 amino acids. The germline V and J ends were trimmed by 3 bases and 0 bases, with 9 bases remaining between them.

The rearrangement joins TRBV29-1 to TRBJ1-1; D call uncertain. Trimming stripped 5 bases from V and 0 bases from J, with 10 bases between. The CDR3 extends over 13 amino acids. Germline-derived CDR1 and CDR2 are SQVTM and ANQGSEA. CDR3 sequence: CSVKDGMNTEAFF. DNA for the CDR3: TGCAGCGTTAAGGACGGCATGAACACTGAAGCTTTCTTT.

V gene TRBV7-8 combines with J gene TRBJ2-7; 11 nucleotides match TRBD2. The CDR3 length is 18 residues. Germline trimming cut 4 bases from V and 2 bases from J; bases unmatched to any gene: 13. From germline, CDR1 is SGHVS and CDR2 FQNEAQ. The CDR3 region has the DNA TGTGCCAGCAGCTCAGCCGTGTTGACTAGCGGGGCCGCCTACGAGCAGTACTTC. This translates into CASSSAVLTSGAAYEQYF.

This clone was picked up one time. This rearrangement joins TRBV7-9 to TRBJ2-7; weak D call: TRBD1 (6 bases). The CDR3 is made up of 13 amino acids. Germline assignment: CDR1 SEHNR and CDR2 FQNEAQ (reference sequence). Between the trimmed V and J ends, which lost 5 bases and 6 bases, there was a span of 14 bases. The CDR3 loop is CASSTRDRSEQYF. DNA for the CDR3: TGTGCCAGCAGCACCCGAGACAGGTCCGAGCAGTACTTC.

This sequence joins TRBV9 and TRBJ2-7; 8 nucleotides agree with TRBD2. CDR3 length: 15 residues. V trimming: 4 bases; J trimming: 5 bases; junction bases outside the gene matches: 11. From germline, CDR1 is SGDLS and CDR2 YYNGEE. For the CDR3, the DNA is TGTGCCAGCAGCCGTAGCTCGGGGGGGTCCAACGAGCAGTACTTC. The encoded protein is CASSRSSGGSNEQYF.

The chain has TRBV7-9 and TRBJ2-1; 7 positions agree with TRBD1. J gave up 3 bases and V 4 bases, and 3 bases lay outside the gene matches. The V gene's germline CDR1 is SEHNR and CDR2 FQNEAQ (reference sequence). This CDR3 is 14 amino acids long. CDR3 bases: TGTGCCAGCAGCTCTACAGGGGACTACAATGAGCAGTTCTTC. Residues: CASSSTGDYNEQFF. Based on the CDR3 plus reference TRBV7-9 and TRBJ2-1, the full variable domain is DTGVSQNPRHKITKRGQNVTFRCDPISEHNRLYWYRQTLGQGPEFLTYFQNEAQLEKSRLLSDRFSAERPKGSFSTLEIQRTEQGDSAMYLCASSSTGDYNEQFFGPGTRLTVL.

The rearrangement links TRBV12-5 to TRBJ2-1; D uncertain. The CDR3 contains 13 residues. Between the trimmed V and J ends, which lost 4 bases and 2 bases, there was a span of 6 bases. Germline CDR1 reads LGHNT; CDR2 reads FRNRAP. Here the CDR3 reads CASGSGPYNEQFF. CDR3 DNA sequence: TGTGCTAGTGGTTCCGGCCCCTACAATGAGCAGTTCTTC.

This clone has just a few counts. The chain links TRBV29-1 to TRBJ2-7; 8 bases are a match to TRBD1. The CDR3 is 13 amino acids. The germline CDR1 and CDR2 sequences are SQVTM and ANQGSEA. V lost 6 bases, J lost 4 bases, and 8 bases stayed unmatched. The CDR3, as DNA: TGCAGCGTGGCGGGACAGGCCCCTTACGAGCAGTACTTC. This sequence encodes CSVAGQAPYEQYF.

CDR3 sequence (DNA): TGCAGCGCCACTTGGGGGGGACTAGCGGGATCCATTTCCTACAATGAGCAGTTCTTC. The encoded protein is CSATWGGLAGSISYNEQFF. This chain joins TRBV29-1 and TRBJ2-1; 13 nucleotides match TRBD2. Germline V gene data show CDR1 as SQVTM and CDR2 as ANQGSEA. This CDR3 is 19 amino acids long. V trimming: 7 bases; J trimming: 1 base; junction bases outside the gene matches: 16.

The V and J genes are TRBV27 and TRBJ2-7; weak D call: TRBD1 (5 bases). CDR3 size: 15 residues. V was trimmed by 2 bases and J by 3 bases, leaving 14 bases between them. Per the germline V gene, CDR1 is MNHEY and CDR2 is SMNVEV (reference sequence). The CDR3 spells CASSLVPDTIYEQYF. The CDR3, as DNA: TGTGCCAGCAGTTTAGTGCCGGACACCATCTACGAGCAGTACTTC.

The chain couples TRBV2 to TRBJ2-1; either TRBD1 or TRBD2 may fit D (5 bases each). The CDR3 is 17 amino acids. The germline V gene encodes CDR1 SNHLY and CDR2 FYNNEI. Trimming cost V 2 bases and J 7 bases, with 21 bases left between them. CDR3 coding DNA: TGTGCCAGCAGTGAAAGATCCGGGACCGCGATGTCAAATGAGCAGTTCTTC. Protein: CASSERSGTAMSNEQFF. The full variable domain, rest sourced from reference TRBV2 and TRBJ2-1, is EPEVTQTPSHQVTQMGQEVILRCVPISNHLYFYWYRQILGQKVEFLVSFYNNEISEKSEIFDDQFSVERPDGSNFTLKIRSTKLEDSAMYFCASSERSGTAMSNEQFFGPGTRLTVL.

This chain connects TRBV19 to TRBJ2-6; D is uncertain. V was trimmed by 6 bases and J by 2 bases, leaving 2 bases between them. CDR3 length: 12 amino acids. CDR1 is LNHDA and CDR2 is SQIVND in the germline V gene (reference sequence). CDR3 sequence (DNA): TGTGCCAGTAGAACTGGGGCCAACGTCCTGACTTTC. Protein: CASRTGANVLTF.

The gene calls are TRBV5-1 and TRBJ2-7, with D maybe TRBD2 (6 bases). V shed 0 bases and J shed 3 bases, with 10 bases lying between them. This CDR3 comprises 14 residues. The germline CDR1 and CDR2 sequences are SGHRS and YFSETQ. The CDR3 nucleotides are TGCGCCAGCAGCTTGGAACAGGAGGGCTACGAGCAGTACTTC. Its translation: CASSLEQEGYEQYF.

This clone was recorded only once. V is TRBV7-8 and J is TRBJ2-5, with D perhaps TRBD1 or TRBD2 (5 bases each). The J call is uncertain, as TRBJ2-7 better fits the DNA end. In germline, CDR1 is SGHVS, CDR2 FQNEAQ. The CDR3 is 14 amino acids. The CDR3 region is CASSSEGRNYEQYF. The CDR3 region has the DNA TGTGCCAGCAGCTCCGAGGGACGGAACTACGAGCAGTACTTC.

The gene calls are TRBV4-2 and TRBJ2-7; tentatively, D is TRBD2 (6 bases). Germline lookup yields CDR1 LGHNA and CDR2 YNFKEQ. V was trimmed by 5 bases and J by 3 bases, leaving 14 bases between them. The CDR3 spans 14 residues. CDR3 sequence: CASSERGLVYEQYF. CDR3 coding DNA: TGTGCCAGCAGCGAAAGGGGACTTGTCTACGAGCAGTACTTC.

V usage is TRBV2 and J usage is TRBJ1-1; D might be TRBD1 (6 bases). In germline, CDR1 is SNHLY, CDR2 FYNNEI. This CDR3 is 13 amino acids long. Trimming took off 8 bases at V and 8 bases at J, with 18 bases between the two ends. The CDR3 spells CASLNRESREAFF. In DNA form, the CDR3 reads TGTGCCAGCCTCAACAGGGAATCAAGGGAAGCTTTCTTT.